These 18 T cell receptor beta chains originate from one sample sequenced in a study of early T cells in non-severe SARS-CoV-2 infection. TCRdb re-called the 5' RACE reads through MiXCR, storing one row per CDR3 protein. The repertoire holds tens of thousands of distinct CDR3 sequences, around 4.9% seen once, with around 5.2% in the top ten. The specimen was whole blood. All receptors come from an adult who was a healthcare worker with PCR-confirmed SARS-CoV-2 infection or an uninfected control (not recorded which).

V usage is TRBV3-1 and J usage is TRBJ2-2, with D possibly being TRBD2 (5 bases). The germline V gene has CDR1 LGHDT and CDR2 YNNKEL (reference sequence). The germline V and J ends were trimmed by 3 bases and 5 bases, with 13 bases remaining between them. This CDR3 contains 15 residues. CDR3 DNA sequence: TGTGCCAGCAGCCATGCGGGCAGGAGGACCGGGGAGCTGTTTTTT. Translating gives CASSHAGRRTGELFF.

J is TRBJ2-3 and V is TRBV27; D call uncertain. The germline V gene has CDR1 MNHEY and CDR2 SMNVEV (reference sequence). Trimming stripped 8 bases from V and 0 bases from J, with 9 bases between. CDR3 length equals 13 residues. The CDR3 sequence: CASAPPSTDTQYF. CDR3 coding DNA: TGTGCCAGCGCGCCCCCTAGCACAGATACGCAGTATTTT.

This clonotype was seen repeatedly, ten times or more. The rearrangement uses TRBV29-1 and TRBJ1-4; TRBD1 matches at 7 bases. V dropped 3 bases and J dropped 8; count of bases not matched to a gene: 6. The CDR3 sequence is 13 residues long. Germline assignment: CDR1 SQVTM and CDR2 ANQGSEA. The CDR3, as DNA: TGCAGCGTTGAGGGGACAGACTCGGAAAAACTGTTTTTT. It translates to CSVEGTDSEKLFF.

This clonotype was seen at least ten times. The genes are TRBV6-1 and TRBJ1-6, with a weak D call TRBD1 (6 bases). V dropped 1 base and J dropped 14 bases, with 6 bases sitting between them. The CDR3 sequence is 11 residues long. The germline V gene has CDR1 MNHNS and CDR2 SASEGT. CDR3: CASSEGDTLHF. The DNA for the CDR3 is TGTGCCAGCAGTGAAGGGGACACCCTCCACTTT.

This clonotype came up many times. The chain joins TRBV6-5 to TRBJ1-2; D is ambiguous. Germline V gene sequence: CDR1 MNHEY, CDR2 SVGAGI. V gave up 6 bases and J gave up 7 bases, with 15 bases separating them. The CDR3 loop spans 13 amino acids. The CDR3 DNA sequence: TGTGCCAGCAGCCCCCGGAGAGAGGGTGGCTACACCTTC. Translated: CASSPRREGGYTF.

The sample holds a few counts of this clonotype. CDR3 sequence (DNA): TGTGCCAGCAGCCTCGACCCCGGCTCCTACAATGAGCAGTTCTTC. This codes for CASSLDPGSYNEQFF. The V gene is TRBV7-3, the J gene TRBJ2-1; D is uncertain. V was clipped by 5 bases and J by 0 bases, with 11 bases between them. The CDR3 totals 15 residues. Germline V CDR1 and CDR2: SGHTA, FQGTGA.

This clonotype showed up just a few times. The chain links TRBV6-5 to TRBJ1-6; D might be TRBD1 (5 bases). The V gene's germline CDR1 is MNHEY and CDR2 SVGAGI. CDR3 size: 18 residues. The V end was cut by 0 bases, the J end by 6 bases, with 18 bases between. The CDR3 nucleotides are TGTGCCAGCAGTTACTCAGTTTTGGGACCGGGCGGTAATTCACCCCTCCACTTT. Translating gives CASSYSVLGPGGNSPLHF.

This clonotype was counted ten times or more. The J gene is TRBJ1-5, the V gene TRBV20-1; maybe TRBD1 (6 bases). Germline CDR1 DFQATT, CDR2 SNEGSKA (reference sequence). V was pared by 5 bases and J by 5 bases, with 16 bases between. The CDR3 loop spans 14 amino acids. CDR3 region: CSAPRGGAYQPQHF. The DNA of the CDR3 is TGCAGTGCTCCCCGAGGGGGAGCGTATCAGCCCCAGCATTTT.

This clonotype was counted many times. The J gene is TRBJ2-7, the V gene TRBV12-3 or TRBV12-4; the match to TRBD2 covers 9 bases. The trim removed 6 bases at V and 7 bases at J, leaving 13 bases unmatched. CDR3 length: 15 amino acids. The CDR3 here is CASSPRLAGRWEQYF. CDR3 nucleotide sequence: TGTGCCAGCAGCCCCAGGCTAGCGGGGAGGTGGGAGCAGTACTTC.

In its sample, this clonotype was seen many times. V gene TRBV7-3 combines with J gene TRBJ2-2, with D perhaps matching TRBD2 (6 bases). Trimming stripped 5 bases from V and 7 bases from J, with 26 bases between. The CDR3 spans 18 residues. Germline loops: CDR1 SGHTA, CDR2 FQGTGA. CDR3 in amino acids: CASSPFGGGPEFGGELFF. In nucleotides, the CDR3 is TGTGCCAGCAGCCCTTTTGGAGGAGGGCCCGAGTTCGGCGGGGAGCTGTTTTTT.

This clonotype has a count of ten or more. The CDR3 bases are TGTGCCAGCGCATCGGGGGACTATGGCTACACCTTC. This sequence encodes CASASGDYGYTF. The V call is TRBV6-6, the J call TRBJ1-2; tentatively, D is TRBD1 (5 bases). The CDR3 consists of 12 residues. V lost 8 bases and J lost 3, with 10 bases in between. Germline V gene sequence: CDR1 MNHNY, CDR2 SVGAGI (reference sequence).

J is TRBJ2-2 and V is TRBV7-9; TRBD1 might be the D (5 bases). The germline gives CDR1 SEHNR, CDR2 FQNEAQ (reference sequence). With 4 bases removed from V and 0 bases from J, the gap between germline ends came to 9 bases. The CDR3 has 15 residues. The chain's CDR3 is CASSWLGANTGELFF. In nucleotides, the CDR3 is TGTGCCAGCAGCTGGTTAGGGGCGAACACCGGGGAGCTGTTTTTT. Full variable domain (remainder filled in from reference TRBV7-9 and TRBJ2-2): DTGVSQNPRHKITKRGQNVTFRCDPISEHNRLYWYRQTLGQGPEFLTYFQNEAQLEKSRLLSDRFSAERPKGSFSTLEIQRTEQGDSAMYLCASSWLGANTGELFFGEGSRLTVL.

This clonotype was counted many times. The chain recombines TRBV25-1 with TRBJ1-2; D gene ambiguous. Germline values: CDR1 MGHDK, CDR2 SYGVNS. The CDR3 loop spans 12 amino acids. Trimming pared 6 bases from V and 6 bases from J, leaving 11 bases between. CDR3 nucleotides: TGTGCCAGCAGAGGGTGGGCGGATGGCTACACCTTC. Translated, it gives CASRGWADGYTF.

This clonotype was seen repeatedly, ten times or more. The chain couples TRBV20-1 to TRBJ1-4, with unresolved D. Trimming shortened V by 5 bases and J by 7 bases, and 17 bases separated the two germline ends. The germline V gene encodes CDR1 DFQATT and CDR2 SNEGSKA (reference sequence). The CDR3 loop spans 14 amino acids. This chain's CDR3 is CSAQTAEGGEKLFF. In nucleotides, the CDR3 is TGCAGTGCTCAGACGGCTGAGGGAGGTGAAAAACTGTTTTTT.

This clonotype was counted ten times or more. The gene calls are TRBV27 and TRBJ1-2; D possibly corresponds to TRBD1 (5 bases). The CDR3 extends over 14 amino acids. Deletions cut 0 bases from V and 6 bases from J, with 11 bases between. The germline V gene encodes CDR1 MNHEY and CDR2 SMNVEV (reference sequence). The chain's CDR3 is CASSLSPGGNGYTF. CDR3 nucleotide sequence: TGTGCCAGCAGTTTATCGCCCGGGGGAAATGGCTACACCTTC.

The chain combines TRBV20-1 with TRBJ1-2, with D uncertain. The CDR3 extends over 14 amino acids. V was shortened by 2 bases and J by 4 bases, with 14 bases between the two germline ends. CDR1 is DFQATT, CDR2 SNEGSKA, per germline (reference sequence). The CDR3 nucleotides read TGCAGTGCTAGAATGACAAGGGATAGCTATGGCTACACCTTC. This codes for CSARMTRDSYGYTF.

This clonotype was seen only a few times. This chain uses TRBV30 with TRBJ1-3; D is perhaps TRBD1 (6 bases). Trimming took off 8 bases at V and 1 base at J, with 18 bases between the two ends. The germline gives CDR1 GTSNPN, CDR2 SVGIG (reference sequence). This CDR3 spans 15 amino acids. CDR3 region: CAGSKDSSSGNTIYF. Written as DNA, the CDR3 is TGTGCCGGATCCAAGGACAGTTCATCTGGAAACACCATATATTTT.

This clonotype was observed at least ten times. V and J are TRBV30 and TRBJ2-1; D possibly corresponds to TRBD2 (6 bases). V was cut by 3 bases and J by 0 bases, with 24 bases left in between. Germline CDR1 and CDR2: GTSNPN and SVGIG (reference sequence). The CDR3 spans 19 residues. CDR3 sequence reads: CAWRGRRAGGGGSYNEQFF. The CDR3 DNA reads TGTGCCTGGAGGGGTCGTCGCGCCGGGGGTGGCGGCTCCTACAATGAGCAGTTCTTC.